This is a list of T cell receptor beta chains from one sample in a study of T cell clones after liver transplantation. The protocol was immunoSEQ multiplex PCR, while the TCRdb copy is restricted to in-frame clones and leaves out a portion. Found here are some 70,000 clones, about 92% of them singletons; the top ten hold about 2.5%. The sample was CD4+ T cells from blood, taken before liver transplant. The receptors here all came from a human donor who received a liver transplant. Each CDR3 is given with its conserved first and last residue. D genes are given only for firm matches. For some rows the clone size is stated as once, few or many, or as a class when expanded; others skip it.

clone_size	v_call	cdr3_length	d_call	j_call	cdr3_aa	cdr3_nt
-	TRBV6-5	14	TRBD1	TRBJ1-2	CATTRGTANYGYTF	TGTGCCACCACGAGAGGGACAGCTAACTATGGCTACACCTTC
-	TRBV5-4	17	TRBD1	TRBJ2-3	CASSFPKGQGGKDTQYF	TGTGCCAGCAGCTTTCCGAAGGGACAGGGAGGTAAAGATACGCAGTATTTT
-	TRBV6-5	14	-	TRBJ1-2	CASSYSGRPYGYTF	TGTGCCAGCAGTTACTCGGGGCGCCCCTATGGCTACACCTTC
-	TRBV19	13	-	TRBJ1-4	CASIQPPRGKLFF	TGTGCCAGTATTCAGCCTCCGAGGGGAAAACTGTTTTTT
-	TRBV10-3	19	TRBD1	TRBJ1-3	CAISDPRGTGGQSGNTIYF	TGTGCCATCAGTGACCCACGTGGGACAGGGGGACAATCTGGAAACACCATATATTTT
-	TRBV4-2	15	-	TRBJ2-5	CASSQDPGRVETQYF	TGTGCCAGCAGCCAAGATCCGGGAAGGGTGGAGACCCAGTACTTC
-	TRBV19	15	TRBD1	TRBJ2-2	CASSIGPTGTGELFF	TGTGCCAGTAGTATAGGGCCGACAGGGACCGGGGAGCTGTTTTTT
-	TRBV7-3	15	TRBD2	TRBJ2-1	CASSKRLAGVNEQFF	TGTGCCAGCAGCAAGAGACTAGCGGGAGTCAATGAGCAGTTCTTC
once	TRBV19	11	-	TRBJ1-4	CASTGTEKLFF	TGTGCCAGCACAGGGACTGAAAAACTGTTTTTT
few	TRBV19	14	-	TRBJ2-4	CASSIQLAKNIQYF	TGTGCCAGTAGTATTCAGTTAGCCAAAAACATTCAGTACTTC
-	TRBV5-1	18	TRBD1	TRBJ2-6	CASSPAGTGASGANVLTF	TGCGCCAGCAGCCCAGCCGGGACAGGAGCATCTGGGGCCAACGTCCTGACTTTC
-	TRBV10-2	14	TRBD2	TRBJ2-5	CASRDSGRGETQYF	TGCGCCAGCAGAGATAGCGGGAGGGGAGAGACCCAGTACTTC
-	TRBV29-1	13	-	TRBJ1-1	CSVEGGGRTEAFF	TGCAGCGTTGAAGGGGGAGGTAGGACTGAAGCTTTCTTT
-	TRBV2	17	TRBD1	TRBJ2-4	CASSGPPGQGAKNIQYF	TGTGCCAGCAGTGGACCCCCGGGACAGGGAGCCAAAAACATTCAGTACTTC
-	TRBV14	13	TRBD1	TRBJ1-1	CASRGTEDTEAFF	TGTGCCAGCAGAGGGACAGAGGACACTGAAGCTTTCTTT
-	TRBV20-1	11	-	TRBJ2-7	CSARRDYEQYF	TGCAGTGCTAGACGGGACTACGAGCAGTACTTC
once	TRBV6-1	14	-	TRBJ1-1	CASSRDNLNTEAFF	TGTGCCAGCAGCAGGGACAATTTAAACACTGAAGCTTTCTTT
-	TRBV5-1	18	-	TRBJ2-3	CASSLARKIAAGTDTQYF	TGCGCCAGCAGCTTGGCGCGAAAGATTGCGGCGGGCACAGATACGCAGTATTTT
-	TRBV7-2	14	-	TRBJ2-3	CASRPGSSTDTQYF	TGTGCCAGCCGCCCCGGCTCTAGCACAGATACGCAGTATTTT
-	TRBV5-1	16	TRBD2	TRBJ2-1	CASSPVAGGPYNEQFF	TGCGCCAGCAGCCCGGTAGCGGGGGGTCCCTACAATGAGCAGTTCTTC
-	TRBV15	15	TRBD2	TRBJ2-1	CATSPSGGRANEQFF	TGTGCCACCAGCCCCTCTGGCGGGAGGGCGAATGAGCAGTTCTTC
-	TRBV7-2	16	TRBD2	TRBJ2-1	CASSGWAGGPGNEQFF	TGTGCCAGCAGCGGTTGGGCGGGAGGGCCTGGTAATGAGCAGTTCTTC